This entry lists 5 T cell receptor beta chains sequenced from one sample in a study of T cells in tuberculosis (dated by TCRdb to 2016 to 2019). Libraries were prepared through the immunoSEQ multiplex PCR assay. TCRdb stores this immuneACCESS table with in-frame sequences only. Part of the clones is absent; in the studies checked, under half of the shortfall reflects unresolved V genes, and no reason is known for the rest. This sample has tens of thousands of clones in its table, and 95% of those were observed once. The ten biggest clones cover about 3.7% of the sample. The source material was PBMCs. These receptors all stem from a donor between 10 and 35 years old with latent tuberculosis or without tuberculosis infection.

The chain couples TRBV9 to TRBJ1-2; 12 bases are a match to TRBD1. The J segment lost 7 bases and the V segment lost 4 bases, leaving 8 bases of the junction unmatched. This CDR3 has 15 amino acids. CDR1 is SGDLS, CDR2 YYNGEE, per germline. The CDR3, as DNA: TGTGCCAGCAGCTACCCGGGACAGGGGGCGATTGGCTACACCTTC. Encoded protein: CASSYPGQGAIGYTF.

This chain uses TRBV5-1 with TRBJ2-5, with 7 bases identical to TRBD2. From germline, CDR1 is SGHRS and CDR2 YFSETQ. J was trimmed by 3 bases and V by 0 bases; bases with no gene match: 11. The CDR3 consists of 17 residues. CDR3 residues: CASSLVTTSAYKETQYF. DNA for the CDR3: TGCGCCAGCAGCTTGGTCACAACTAGCGCGTACAAAGAGACCCAGTACTTC.

The chain couples TRBV2 to TRBJ1-1, with a possible D match to TRBD1 (6 bases). Trimming stripped 6 bases from V and 11 bases from J, with 13 bases between. The CDR3 covers 11 residues. Germline V gene lookup returns CDR1 SNHLY and CDR2 FYNNEI. The CDR3: CASRAGAEAFF. Here the CDR3 DNA reads TGTGCCAGCAGAGCAGGGGCCGAGGCTTTCTTT.

The chain couples TRBV7-8 to TRBJ2-1, with 10 bases identical to TRBD2. J lost 7 bases, V lost 0 bases, and 12 bases had no gene match. This CDR3 contains 18 residues. Germline V CDR1 and CDR2: SGHVS, FQNEAQ. The CDR3: CASSLAVAGGLPTNEQFF. The CDR3 coding sequence is TGTGCCAGCAGCTTAGCAGTAGCGGGGGGACTCCCGACAAATGAGCAGTTCTTC.

The chain employs TRBV27 and TRBJ1-1; D is perhaps TRBD1 (5 bases). Trimming took 7 bases from V and 1 from J, leaving 13 bases between them. The CDR3 runs 14 residues. CDR1 and CDR2 from the germline V gene are MNHEY and SMNVEV (reference sequence). CDR3 bases: TGTGCCAGCATGCGGGGACCGACGAACACTGAAGCTTTCTTT. This gives the protein CASMRGPTNTEAFF.